This T cell receptor (beta chain) originates from a study of cytomegalovirus exposure and HLA in healthy donors listed by TCRdb under 2017. Regarding the research as a whole: According to an earlier analysis of 450 to 650 of the donors, about 190 million T cells yielded roughly 110 million unique TCR beta sequences and around 300 Gb of sequence data. An early release covering more than 500 HLA-typed donors comprised approximately 290 gigabases of sequencing data and tens of millions of unique TCR sequences. Of the roughly 400 genotyped donors, around 81% fell in the genetic ancestry cluster associated with self-reported Caucasian donors. The study aimed to test whether signatures of past pathogen exposure could be identified by cataloging public T cell receptors. The T cell repertoires of 666 subjects were profiled by immunosequencing and related to cytomegalovirus serostatus. In addition to the first cohort of 666 subjects, a separate validation cohort of 130 or so different subjects was used. To predict cytomegalovirus infection status, the study combined high-throughput TCR immunosequencing, statistical association of individual TCRs with disease status, and machine learning. A later analysis re-analyzed previously published TCR beta repertoires from several hundred donors and added high-resolution HLA genotyping to study TCR occurrence patterns. The later analysis used no new phenotypic data to find candidate immune exposures, relying instead on TCR beta sequences and their occurrence across donors. In an earlier analysis of 500 to 650 of the donors, high-throughput TCR beta sequencing was used to judge whether each TCR beta V gene segment behaved as functional or pseudogenic. Alongside the repertoire data, information on donor age, sex, ethnicity and CMV serostatus was compiled. Genome-wide SNP genotypes for about 65% of the 666 donors were used in a later genetic analysis, which treated that subset as a discovery cohort. Every discovery cohort repertoire had been produced on one sequencing platform. HLA typing included class I and class II loci at four-digit resolution. Typing coverage differed by locus: A, B, C, DRB1 and DQB1 were typed in roughly 620-630 donors, DQA1 in 500 to 550, DPA1 in around 600, and DPB1 in 472. Roughly five DR-DQ haplotypes were handled as single units for association and clustering, since linkage in the cohort was strong. Among some 400 genotyped donors of the cohort, an average of around 240,000 unique TCR beta nucleotide sequences were sequenced per donor, around 20% of them non-productive.

The cohort consisted of some 670 healthy bone marrow donors. At the time of sampling, all cohort members were nominally healthy, though unrecorded immune exposures were likely present. The donor tested CMV seronegative, placing the donor among the 300 to 450 seronegative members of the cohort. A peripheral blood sample was collected from each donor, and TCR beta sequencing was performed on peripheral blood mononuclear cells. The Qiagen DNeasy Blood Extraction Kit was used to extract genomic DNA from the blood cell samples. Turning to this clone: The specificity of this receptor is unknown. Qualities for individual bases were not recorded, and no much larger clone is one base off.

The library was prepared using the immunoSEQ multiplex PCR assay. For the multiplex PCR, a mixture combining 60 forward primers for TCR Vbeta segments and 13 reverse primers for TCR Jbeta segments was used. Amplification of the CDR3 region of rearranged TCR beta genes was performed with a multiplex PCR assay on genomic DNA. The amplified TCR beta libraries were sequenced on the Illumina HiSeq System as 87-base-pair reads. Per the original workflow: Across the 600 to 700 repertoires, a later analysis counted roughly 84 million unique TCR beta chains, roughly 11 million of which were shared by at least two donors. Raw reads were error-corrected and collapsed into unique sequences by a nearest-neighbor algorithm in which closely related sequences were merged to remove PCR and sequencing errors. To assign V, D and J gene segments, CDR3 sequences were aligned to IMGT reference sequences. For a sequence to be retained, at least a six-nucleotide match to both a V gene segment and a J gene segment was required. A rearrangement was called productive if the CDR3 had no stop codons and remained in frame with V and J, and every other rearrangement was called non-productive. Following IMGT convention, CDR3 was defined as the stretch from the second conserved V-encoded cysteine to the conserved J-encoded phenylalanine. Sequences without an unambiguous match to a single V gene segment were excluded from the earlier analysis of over 500 of the donors. An earlier analysis of approximately 590 of the donors called V segments functional above 56.7% productive rearrangements and segregating when the between-donor standard deviation exceeded 5%. A statistical classification framework was developed to diagnose cytomegalovirus status using the catalog of TCR beta chain sequences. V and J gene assignment, in a later analysis, came from comparing TCR nucleotide sequences with IMGT/GENE-DB human TR gene sequences. In a later analysis, CDR3 sequences and most-parsimonious VDJ recombination scenarios were assigned using the TCRdist pipeline. In a later analysis, every TCR beta chain was defined by the combination of its CDR3 amino acid sequence and its V-gene family, and reads without a unique V-gene family were dropped. To address suspected cross-contamination and a sequencing artifact, a later analysis removed around 600 highly shared, low-generation-probability nucleotide sequences. For each public chain, a later analysis derived a clonal expansion index from normalized ranks of inferred template counts within each repertoire. Generation probabilities in a later analysis came from a VDJ recombination model fitted to out-of-frame rearrangements, and those results were checked against IGoR. Hypergeometric tests were used in a later analysis to score TCR-TCR, TCR-HLA and TCR-CMV co-occurrence, with a repertoire-size bias correction applied to the TCR pairs. To estimate false discovery rates, a later analysis permuted the HLA or CMV assignments 20 times. In a later analysis, co-occurring TCRs were grouped using DBSCAN, and TCRdist sequence similarity was added for clustering within HLA-allele-positive subsets. Repertoires with fewer than 30,000 or more than 120,000 public chains, plus five repertoires with anomalous nucleotide sharing, were excluded from co-occurrence clustering. Imported from immuneACCESS, the table was reduced by TCRdb to in-frame sequences with V and J called. These copies leave out some clones; in studies compared against another copy, an unresolved V gene accounts for under half, and the cause of the remainder is not known. From that table come the V and J calls and clone size; the DNA was used to work out D and trimming. This sample holds fewer than 110,000 clones; approximately 85% were observed only once. The ten largest account for about 3.9% of the sample.

The germline V gene (reference sequence) provides CDR1 LNHNV and CDR2 YYDKDF. Inclusive of the bounding cysteine and phenylalanine, the CDR3 is 19 residues long. CDR3 DNA is the only sequence kept; it has 57 bases, read in frame from the first base. V ends up 2 bases short and J 0 bases short, with an unmatched junction base count of 8. The paper as a whole reports these results and caveats: The study gave a list of more than 150 TCR beta chains associated with cytomegalovirus. When HLA alleles, especially DR and DQ, strongly co-occurred, attributing TCR associations to individual alleles was difficult. Because the 87-base-pair reads could not distinguish some IMGT-functional V segments, including TRBV6-2 and TRBV6-3, those segments were excluded. The classifier was reported to diagnose cytomegalovirus status with high specificity and sensitivity in both the original and validation cohorts. Because HLA typing was unavailable for some donors at each locus, only the typed subset was used in association tests. Correlated functional status among segregating V segments might reflect linkage disequilibrium, but an unknown experimental factor could not be ruled out. Specific HLA alleles were associated with 15,000 to 20,000 TCR beta sequences at a false discovery rate of 0.05 in a later analysis. According to a later genetic analysis, donors in an Asian-associated ancestry cluster had fewer N-insertions in productive TCRs than the approximately 630-donor mean. In a later analysis, HLA-associated TCR beta chains showed more clonal expansion and lower generation probabilities than non-associated chains that were equally common. The presence/absence analyses assumed that sequencing depth was roughly uniform across donors, and that assumption may not be true. Because counts were too low, around 17 rarely observed V segments, including chromosome 9 orphons, were left out of the earlier analysis of approximately 500 of the donors. A cluster of highly shared sequence variants was judged likely to be a technical artifact of the sequencing pipeline. According to a later analysis, TCR association rates differed among HLA loci, with DRB1 alleles showing the most associated TCRs and HLA-C alleles showing the fewest. The only immune exposure information available for the cohort was CMV serostatus. While some public TCRs were present in many individuals, most TCR sequences turned up only very rarely across donors. According to a later analysis, parvovirus B19, influenza, CMV and Epstein-Barr virus appeared linked to several top co-occurrence clusters. V-gene and J-gene trimming of TCR beta chains was associated with a missense DCLRE1C variant in a later genetic analysis, and the association was replicated in an independent cohort. This cohort had only TCR beta chains sequenced, and the lack of alpha or paired-chain data limited which features could be detected. In vitro tests confirmed that a few of the cytomegalovirus-associated TCR beta chains recognize cytomegalovirus antigens. An earlier analysis of 587 of the donors showed that most TCR beta V segments appeared in productive rearrangements either about 87% or about 30% of the time, which broadly matched IMGT annotations. According to the authors, the approach could potentially be generalized to other disease states and immunological phenotypes. In a later analysis, most CMV-associated TCR beta chains were found to appear HLA-restricted, with HLA associations seemingly driven largely by CMV exposure. A further reported finding was that TCR beta sequences accurately predicted the HLA-A and HLA-B alleles for most subjects in the first cohort.

Input material: PBMCs. The chain uses TRBV15 and TRBJ2-6; a stretch of 9 junction bases matches TRBD1. This TCR came from a man aged 30 to 45 in good health and CMV-seronegative. The DNA sequence reads TGTGCCACCAGCAGATCCCGGGACAGGGTCCTCTCTGGGGCCAACGTCCTGACTTTC. Translated, it gives CATSRSRDRVLSGANVLTF.